The sequence of this TCR beta chain was determined in a study of tumor-infiltrating lymphocytes in localized non-small cell lung cancer. Turning to the study itself: Each patient gave resected tumor and non-adjacent uninvolved lung tissue.

This clone occurred a few times. The germline gives CDR1 SGHVS, CDR2 FQNEAQ. V lost 3 bases and J 1 base, leaving 12 bases between the germline ends. This CDR3 region has 15 residues. Generated by immunoSEQ multiplex PCR, the TCRdb table keeps only in-frame clones and is missing some. The repertoire has about 4,000 clones, under 75% of them found once; the top ten carry about 24%. The gene calls are TRBV7-8 and TRBJ1-1, with D hard to call. The sequenced sample consisted of uninvolved lung tissue not adjacent to the tumor. This clonotype was obtained from a human donor with non-small cell lung cancer. The CDR3 region is CASSFSVFQNTEAFF. The CDR3 bases are TGTGCCAGCAGCTTTTCTGTGTTCCAGAACACTGAAGCTTTCTTT. Complete variable domain (other parts from reference TRBV7-8 and TRBJ1-1): GAGVSQSPRYKVAKRGQDVALRCDPISGHVSLFWYQQALGQGPEFLTYFQNEAQLDKSGLPSDRFFAERPEGSVSTLKIQRTQQEDSAVYLCASSFSVFQNTEAFFGQGTRLTVV.